These 32 T cell receptor beta chains originate from one sample sequenced in a study of cytomegalovirus exposure and HLA in healthy donors. Vbeta (60) and Jbeta (13) primers were used in the PCR. Profiling relied on immunoSEQ multiplex PCR, and the TCRdb table lists in-frame clones only, not all of them. The sample includes some 130,000 clones, approximately 78% of them seen just once. The sequencing input was PBMCs. The source is a woman in her 50s in good health and CMV-seropositive.

This clone appeared a single time. This chain joins TRBV27 and TRBJ2-7; D might be TRBD1 (6 bases). Per the germline V gene, CDR1 is MNHEY and CDR2 is SMNVEV (reference sequence). This CDR3 contains 15 residues. Trimming took off 3 bases at V and 3 bases at J, with 15 bases between the two ends. The CDR3 here is CASSFKGDRGYEQYF. CDR3 DNA sequence: TGTGCCAGCAGTTTTAAGGGGGACCGAGGCTACGAGCAGTACTTC.

V is TRBV7-2 and J is TRBJ1-2, with D possibly TRBD1 on 5 matching bases. CDR3 length: 14 amino acids. Germline lookup yields CDR1 SGHTA and CDR2 FQGNSA. V lost 3 bases and J lost 3, with 11 bases in between. The CDR3 coding sequence is TGTGCCAGCAGCTTCCGGGGGGGAGACTATGGCTACACCTTC. Translating gives CASSFRGGDYGYTF.

This chain uses TRBV28 with TRBJ1-1, with D maybe TRBD1 (6 bases). The CDR3 covers 12 residues. V was clipped by 5 bases and J by 8 bases, with 12 bases between them. From germline, CDR1 is MDHEN and CDR2 SYDVKM. This CDR3 reads CASSAPGTEAFF. CDR3 coding DNA: TGTGCCAGCAGTGCTCCTGGGACAGAAGCTTTCTTT.

The chain uses TRBV7-9 and TRBJ2-7; 8 bases map to TRBD2. The CDR3 is made up of 14 amino acids. Unmatched junction bases numbered 5, after V lost 5 bases and J lost 2 bases. CDR1 SEHNR and CDR2 FQNEAQ come from the germline V gene (reference sequence). CDR3 loop: CASSRRGGTYEQYF. CDR3 in DNA: TGTGCCAGCAGCCGCCGGGGGGGAACCTACGAGCAGTACTTC. The full variable domain, completed using reference TRBV7-9 and TRBJ2-7, is DTGVSQNPRHKITKRGQNVTFRCDPISEHNRLYWYRQTLGQGPEFLTYFQNEAQLEKSRLLSDRFSAERPKGSFSTLEIQRTEQGDSAMYLCASSRRGGTYEQYFGPGTRLTVT.

CDR3 residues: CASSLVTAGGPGEQFF. For the CDR3, the DNA is TGTGCCAGCAGCTTAGTGACGGCGGGAGGGCCCGGTGAGCAGTTCTTC. This rearrangement joins TRBV7-2 to TRBJ2-1, with 9 bases matching TRBD2. V shed 1 base and J 9 bases; nucleotides not matched to a gene: 10. CDR3 length: 16 amino acids. Germline V gene lookup returns CDR1 SGHTA and CDR2 FQGNSA.

The J gene is TRBJ2-2, the V gene TRBV7-9; 13 nucleotides align to TRBD2. The length of the CDR3 is 15 residues. J was trimmed by 5 bases and V by 7 bases; bases with no gene match: 4. Germline CDR1 SEHNR, CDR2 FQNEAQ (reference sequence). Here the CDR3 reads CASKGLAGYTGELFF. CDR3 bases: TGTGCCAGCAAGGGACTAGCGGGGTATACCGGGGAGCTGTTTTTT. Full variable domain (outside the CDR3, taken from reference TRBV7-9 and TRBJ2-2): DTGVSQNPRHKITKRGQNVTFRCDPISEHNRLYWYRQTLGQGPEFLTYFQNEAQLEKSRLLSDRFSAERPKGSFSTLEIQRTEQGDSAMYLCASKGLAGYTGELFFGEGSRLTVL.

The DNA of the CDR3 is TGTGCCAGCAGCCAAGAGGGACAGGCAGGAGCCACCGGGGAGCTGTTTTTT. As protein: CASSQEGQAGATGELFF. The chain has TRBV4-2 and TRBJ2-2; 8 nucleotides line up with TRBD1. The CDR3 totals 17 residues. Germline V lookup: CDR1 LGHNA, CDR2 YNFKEQ. V shed 0 bases and J 4 bases; nucleotides not matched to a gene: 7.

This clone was recorded a few times. The V call is TRBV9, the J call TRBJ2-1; a weak D match, TRBD1 (6 bases). Trimming removed 5 bases from V and 6 bases from J, with 15 bases in between. CDR3 length: 14 amino acids. Germline V gives CDR1 SGDLS, CDR2 YYNGEE. The chain's CDR3 is CASSWTESSNEQFF. CDR3 DNA sequence: TGTGCCAGCAGTTGGACAGAAAGTAGCAATGAGCAGTTCTTC. Using reference TRBV9 and TRBJ2-1 for the parts outside the CDR3, the full variable domain is DSGVTQTPKHLITATGQRVTLRCSPRSGDLSVYWYQQSLDQGLQFLIQYYNGEERAKGNILERFSAQQFPDLHSELNLSSLELGDSALYFCASSWTESSNEQFFGPGTRLTVL.

The chain carries TRBV10-3 and TRBJ1-2; no clear D gene. Germline V lookup: CDR1 ENHRY, CDR2 SYGVKD. The CDR3 loop spans 13 amino acids. V lost 4 bases, J lost 8 bases, and 14 bases lay in between. The chain's CDR3 is CAISVDESGGYTF. The CDR3 DNA follows: TGTGCCATCAGTGTGGACGAAAGCGGGGGCTACACCTTC.

This chain connects TRBV7-9 to TRBJ2-1; 12 positions agree with TRBD2. The length of the CDR3 is 17 residues. Germline CDR1 SEHNR, CDR2 FQNEAQ (reference sequence). V lost 1 base, J lost 5 bases, and 6 bases stayed unmatched. The CDR3 spells CASSLELAGGPHNEQFF. In DNA, the CDR3 is TGTGCCAGCAGCTTAGAGCTAGCGGGGGGGCCCCACAATGAGCAGTTCTTC. Full variable domain (rest looked up from reference TRBV7-9 and TRBJ2-1): DTGVSQNPRHKITKRGQNVTFRCDPISEHNRLYWYRQTLGQGPEFLTYFQNEAQLEKSRLLSDRFSAERPKGSFSTLEIQRTEQGDSAMYLCASSLELAGGPHNEQFFGPGTRLTVL.

The chain links TRBV6-6 to TRBJ2-7, with 9 bases lining up with TRBD2. Unmatched junction bases numbered 4, after V lost 4 bases and J lost 0 bases. Looked up from germline, CDR1 is MNHNY and CDR2 is SVGAGI (reference sequence). The CDR3 sequence is 15 residues long. The CDR3, as DNA: TGTGCCAGCAGTTCCCGACTAGCGGTCTCCTACGAGCAGTACTTC. Protein: CASSSRLAVSYEQYF.

The J gene is TRBJ1-4, the V gene TRBV11-2, with a possible D match to TRBD1 (6 bases). Germline V gene data show CDR1 as SGHAT and CDR2 as FQNNGV. The germline V and J ends were trimmed by 5 bases and 0 bases, with 22 bases remaining between them. This CDR3 spans 19 amino acids. The CDR3 bases are TGTGCCAGCAGCCCACGAAAAGCAGGGGCCCTAGCAACTAATGAAAAACTGTTTTTT. Amino acids: CASSPRKAGALATNEKLFF.

The CDR3 DNA follows: TGTGCCAGTCAGGGGTATCAGACGGGCTCCTATAATTCACCCCTCCACTTT. Its protein is CASQGYQTGSYNSPLHF. The chain joins TRBV19 to TRBJ1-6, with TRBD1 as a possible D gene (6 bases). The CDR3 contains 17 residues. V lost 8 bases and J lost 0, with 17 bases in between. Germline V CDR1 and CDR2: LNHDA, SQIVND (reference sequence).

The chain uses TRBV29-1 and TRBJ2-7; the match to TRBD1 covers 9 bases. This CDR3 comprises 13 residues. V shed 6 bases, J shed 4 bases, and the junction held 7 bases outside the gene matches. CDR1 and CDR2 from the germline V gene are SQVTM and ANQGSEA. CDR3 nucleotides: TGCAGCGTAACCGGGACAGGGCTGTACGAGCAGTACTTC. Residues: CSVTGTGLYEQYF.

The V gene is TRBV6-1, the J gene TRBJ1-2; D possibly corresponds to TRBD1 (5 bases). Germline V CDR1 and CDR2: MNHNS, SASEGT. The CDR3 sequence is 14 residues long. The germline V and J ends were trimmed by 6 bases and 8 bases, with 19 bases remaining between them. The CDR3 DNA sequence: TGTGCCAGCAGGGCGGGACCCCCAAACGGGGGCTACACCTTC. This encodes CASRAGPPNGGYTF.

The chain couples TRBV2 to TRBJ1-1; 7 bases agree with TRBD1. J gave up 11 bases and V 6 bases, and 12 bases lay outside the gene matches. The germline CDR1 and CDR2 sequences are SNHLY and FYNNEI. The CDR3 sequence is 13 residues long. CDR3 region: CASSGDSGTKAFF. Written as DNA, the CDR3 is TGTGCCAGCAGCGGGGACAGCGGAACGAAGGCTTTCTTT. Supplemented by reference TRBV2 and TRBJ1-1, the full variable domain reads EPEVTQTPSHQVTQMGQEVILRCVPISNHLYFYWYRQILGQKVEFLVSFYNNEISEKSEIFDDQFSVERPDGSNFTLKIRSTKLEDSAMYFCASSGDSGTKAFFGQGTRLTVV.

The rearrangement links TRBV2 to TRBJ1-2; D not resolved. Germline V CDR1 and CDR2: SNHLY, FYNNEI. Trimming shortened V by 6 bases and J by 0 bases, and 8 bases separated the two germline ends. This CDR3 region has 13 residues. The CDR3 here is CASSPKPNYGYTF. The CDR3 DNA reads as TGTGCCAGCAGCCCCAAGCCTAACTATGGCTACACCTTC. The full variable domain, completed using reference TRBV2 and TRBJ1-2, is EPEVTQTPSHQVTQMGQEVILRCVPISNHLYFYWYRQILGQKVEFLVSFYNNEISEKSEIFDDQFSVERPDGSNFTLKIRSTKLEDSAMYFCASSPKPNYGYTFGSGTRLTVV.

The chain joins TRBV15 to TRBJ1-2; no clear D. V was shortened by 3 bases and J by 4 bases, with 15 bases between the two germline ends. Per germline, CDR1 LNHNV and CDR2 YYDKDF (reference sequence). CDR3 length equals 15 residues. Here the CDR3 reads CATSSLLLGAYGYTF. CDR3 bases: TGTGCCACCAGCAGTCTCCTTCTAGGAGCCTATGGCTACACCTTC. Full variable domain (missing parts from reference TRBV15 and TRBJ1-2): DAMVIQNPRYQVTQFGKPVTLSCSQTLNHNVMYWYQQKSSQAPKLLFHYYDKDFNNEADTPDNFQSRRPNTSFCFLDIRSPGLGDTAMYLCATSSLLLGAYGYTFGSGTRLTVV.

The chain carries TRBV5-1 and TRBJ2-3; a possible D gene is TRBD2 (5 bases). Germline lookup yields CDR1 SGHRS and CDR2 YFSETQ. The CDR3 spans 14 residues. Trimming shortened V by 2 bases and J by 4 bases, and 11 bases separated the two germline ends. CDR3: CASSFASGADTQYF. In DNA, the CDR3 is TGCGCCAGCAGCTTCGCGTCCGGGGCAGATACGCAGTATTTT. The entire variable domain, with the rest obtained from reference TRBV5-1 and TRBJ2-3, is as follows: KAGVTQTPRYLIKTRGQQVTLSCSPISGHRSVSWYQQTPGQGLQFLFEYFSETQRNKGNFPGRFSGRQFSNSRSEMNVSTLELGDSALYLCASSFASGADTQYFGPGTRLTVL.

The rearrangement uses TRBV11-2 and TRBJ1-2, with D uncertain. Germline V gene sequence: CDR1 SGHAT, CDR2 FQNNGV. The CDR3 contains 12 residues. V lost 5 bases and J lost 3, with 7 bases in between. The CDR3 reads CASSPSDYGYTF. The CDR3 DNA reads TGTGCCAGCAGCCCGTCTGACTATGGCTACACCTTC. Full variable domain (rest looked up from reference TRBV11-2 and TRBJ1-2): EAGVAQSPRYKIIEKRQSVAFWCNPISGHATLYWYQQILGQGPKLLIQFQNNGVVDDSQLPKDRFSAERLKGVDSTLKIQPAKLEDSAVYLCASSPSDYGYTFGSGTRLTVV.

The CDR3 DNA is TGTGCCAGCAGCTCAGGACACTCCTACGAGCAGTACTTC. The encoded protein is CASSSGHSYEQYF. The V gene is TRBV6-5, the J gene TRBJ2-7; D may be TRBD1 (5 bases). CDR3 length: 13 residues. The germline CDR1 and CDR2 sequences are MNHEY and SVGAGI. V lost 6 bases, J lost 0 bases, and 9 bases lay in between.

The chain uses TRBV28 and TRBJ2-7; D gene ambiguous. Trimming took off 6 bases at V and 2 bases at J, with 11 bases between the two ends. Germline V gene lookup returns CDR1 MDHEN and CDR2 SYDVKM. The CDR3 sequence is 13 residues long. CDR3 sequence reads: CASRIPLTYEQYF. CDR3 nucleotides: TGTGCCAGCAGAATTCCTCTAACCTACGAGCAGTACTTC.

The genes are TRBV5-6 and TRBJ1-2; D is unresolved. This CDR3 is built from 13 residues. The V and J ends lost 0 bases and 8 bases respectively, with 11 bases between them. The germline gives CDR1 SGHDT, CDR2 YYEEEE. CDR3 DNA sequence: TGTGCCAGCAGCTTGGGACCATCGGGAGGCTACACCTTC. As protein: CASSLGPSGGYTF. Drawing the rest from reference TRBV5-6 and TRBJ1-2, the complete variable domain is DAGVTQSPTHLIKTRGQQVTLRCSPKSGHDTVSWYQQALGQGPQFIFQYYEEEERQRGNFPDRFSGHQFPNYSSELNVNALLLGDSALYLCASSLGPSGGYTFGSGTRLTVV.

The chain uses TRBV7-9 and TRBJ1-2; TRBD1 matches 8 bases. Germline assignment: CDR1 SEHNR and CDR2 FQNEAQ (reference sequence). V shed 4 bases and J 6 bases; nucleotides not matched to a gene: 4. The CDR3 covers 13 residues. In DNA, the CDR3 is TGTGCCAGCAGCTCCCAGGGGGCTGATGGCTACACCTTC. Translated, it gives CASSSQGADGYTF.

The chain is built from TRBV30 and TRBJ2-1; 8 nucleotides align to TRBD2. CDR3 length equals 19 residues. The V and J ends lost 5 bases and 0 bases, in that order; junction bases with no gene match: 18. Germline CDR1 is GTSNPN and CDR2 is SVGIG (reference sequence). DNA of the CDR3: TGTGCCTGGGATGGGCGGGGGGACTTACTATCCAGCTCCTACAATGAGCAGTTCTTC. This gives the protein CAWDGRGDLLSSSYNEQFF.

V is TRBV6-1 and J is TRBJ1-1; 9 bases agree with TRBD1. This CDR3 is 14 amino acids long. Trimming removed 6 bases from V and 6 bases from J; junction bases left unmatched: 8. Germline CDR1 MNHNS, CDR2 SASEGT. The CDR3 coding sequence is TGTGCCAGCAGATGGACCGGGACAGGGTCTGAAGCTTTCTTT. Translating it yields CASRWTGTGSEAFF.

This chain uses TRBV7-8 with TRBJ2-7, with TRBD2 as a possible D gene (5 bases). V was cut by 1 base and J by 7 bases, with 17 bases left in between. Germline V lookup: CDR1 SGHVS, CDR2 FQNEAQ. The CDR3 is 15 amino acids. The DNA of the CDR3 is TGTGCCAGCAGCTTAGGAAAGGGAGAAGTGAGGGAGCAGTACTTC. Translating gives CASSLGKGEVREQYF.

This clone has only a few counts. The V call is TRBV5-6, the J call TRBJ1-1, with a possible D match to TRBD1 (6 bases). Between the trimmed V and J ends, which lost 0 bases and 7 bases, there was a span of 10 bases. The germline gives CDR1 SGHDT, CDR2 YYEEEE. The CDR3 is 13 residues long. The CDR3 reads CASSLVAGVEAFF. CDR3 bases: TGTGCCAGCAGCTTGGTTGCAGGGGTTGAAGCTTTCTTT.

The table lists this clone with a count of one. CDR3 nucleotides: TGTGCCAGCAGCTCCGGGACACGAAACACCGGGGAGCTGTTTTTT. It yields the protein CASSSGTRNTGELFF. The chain has TRBV6-6 and TRBJ2-2; possible D gene TRBD1, 6 bases. Deletions cut 6 bases from V and 2 bases from J, with 13 bases between. Germline CDR1 reads MNHNY; CDR2 reads SVGAGI (reference sequence). The CDR3 loop spans 15 amino acids.

CDR3 sequence (DNA): TGTGCCTGGGCCACATGGGCCGCAAGGGATACGCAGTATTTT. Translating it yields CAWATWAARDTQYF. J is TRBJ2-3 and V is TRBV30; no definite D call. Per germline, CDR1 GTSNPN and CDR2 SVGIG (reference sequence). This CDR3 contains 14 residues. V was shortened by 5 bases and J by 6 bases, with 18 bases between the two germline ends.

This clone was observed a handful of times. This sequence joins TRBV15 and TRBJ1-1, with D hard to call. Germline lookup yields CDR1 LNHNV and CDR2 YYDKDF (reference sequence). V was shortened by 3 bases and J by 5 bases, with 7 bases between the two germline ends. The CDR3 extends over 12 amino acids. The CDR3 here is CATSRTETEAFF. DNA for the CDR3: TGTGCCACCAGCAGGACGGAGACTGAAGCTTTCTTT.

The CDR3: CSAGGGEANYGYTF. DNA for the CDR3: TGCAGCGCTGGGGGGGGAGAGGCTAACTATGGCTACACCTTC. This sequence joins TRBV29-1 and TRBJ1-2, with D possibly being TRBD1 (5 bases). This CDR3 region has 14 residues. V lost 7 bases and J 0 bases, leaving 15 bases between the germline ends. CDR1 is SQVTM, CDR2 ANQGSEA, per germline.